This T cell receptor (beta chain) emerged from a study of OX40 agonist ivuxolimab in advanced cancers. CDR1 and CDR2 (germline): SEHNR, FQNEAQ (reference sequence). V was clipped by 0 bases and J by 8 bases; unmatched bases: 7. The CDR3 is 16 amino acids. Clones were sequenced by immunoSEQ multiplex PCR, and TCRdb holds only the in-frame ones, with some missing. The table shows around 70,000 clones, with around four fifths occurring only once. The chain links TRBV7-9 to TRBJ1-2; 12 bases fit TRBD1. This sequence was found in an adult with an advanced solid tumor such as melanoma, head and neck, liver or kidney cancer. The sequencing here drew on CD4+ or CD8+ T cells sorted from blood, taken in a trial of the OX40 agonist ivuxolimab. The CDR3 spells CASSLAGQGARRGYTF. CDR3 DNA: TGTGCCAGCAGCTTAGCGGGACAGGGGGCGAGAAGGGGCTACACCTTC.